The sequence of this T cell receptor (beta chain) was determined in a study of PD-L1 blockade in urothelial cancer. Across the study: Intravenous atezolizumab, 1,200 mg every 3 weeks, was begun by patients around 2014. The study, taken as a whole, reports: Lower pretreatment blood TCR clonality, under the median, predicted better survival, researchers reported.

Profiled with immunoSEQ multiplex PCR; TCRdb holds only in-frame clones, not every one. The sample holds approximately 32,000 clones; 82% are singletons and the top ten take 6% to 7%. Time point of the sample: pretreatment peripheral blood. Pretreatment and on-treatment blood mononuclear cell samples were taken, totaling between 1 and 8 time points per patient. Notes on this clone: What it recognizes is unknown.

The receptor's source is a man aged 55 to 69 with urothelial cancer. Specimen: PBMCs, collected around atezolizumab (anti-PD-L1) treatment.

In nucleotides, the CDR3 is TGTGCCAGCAGTTTCGTCGGGGGGGGCAACAATGAGCAGTTCTTC. Encoded protein: CASSFVGGGNNEQFF. The V call is TRBV27, the J call TRBJ2-1; 8 bases align to TRBD2. This CDR3 is built from 15 residues. V lost 3 bases to trimming and J lost 5 bases; unmatched junction nucleotides: 6. CDR1 MNHEY and CDR2 SMNVEV come from the germline V gene (reference sequence).